The present entry profiles one TCR beta chain with its context. Its target is unknown. These data belong to a study of CD8 T cells in ankylosing spondylitis. Overall study findings and caveats: In ankylosing spondylitis blood, a motif of eight highly homologous TCR beta variants appeared characteristic. With a CD8+ phenotype, disease-linked clones were relatively rare in peripheral blood. Researchers reportedly found disease-linked clones significantly enriched in matched ankylosing spondylitis synovial fluid.

Quantitative molecular-barcoded 5'-RACE generated the TCR beta libraries. Using its own MiXCR run on the 5' RACE reads, TCRdb lists one record per CDR3 protein. This table has approximately 300,000 distinct CDR3 sequences, roughly 20% appearing once. V shed 0 bases, J shed 0 bases, and the junction held 5 bases outside the gene matches. The CDR3 totals 17 residues. Germline V gene lookup returns CDR1 WSHSY and CDR2 SAAADI. V usage is TRBV10-2 and J usage is TRBJ2-1; 7 bases align to TRBD2. The TCR comes from a female donor with ankylosing spondylitis or in good health (not recorded which). Source material: blood, either unsorted or a sorted T cell fraction (not recorded which). Here the CDR3 reads CASSESWRGSSYNEQFF. CDR3 nucleotides: TGCGCCAGCAGTGAGTCGTGGCGGGGGAGCTCCTACAATGAGCAGTTCTTC.